Sequencing of this T cell receptor beta chain was carried out in a study of T cell responses to AZD1222 COVID-19 vaccine. Germline trimming cut 4 bases from V and 6 bases from J; bases unmatched to any gene: 7. Germline loops: CDR1 LNHDA, CDR2 SQIVND (reference sequence). The CDR3 has 14 residues. Sequenced by immunoSEQ multiplex PCR; TCRdb stores in-frame clones only, minus some. The sample shows 150,000 to 200,000 clones, almost 95% of them seen only once. V gene TRBV19 combines with J gene TRBJ2-3; TRBD2 agrees at 7 bases. The material was peripheral blood, obtained on day 0 of AZD1222 vaccination. The origin of this receptor is an adult in good health. The chain's CDR3 is CASSNRREIDTQYF. The CDR3 nucleotides are TGTGCCAGTAGTAATCGGCGGGAGATCGATACGCAGTATTTT. The full variable domain, its missing parts supplied by reference TRBV19 and TRBJ2-3, is DGGITQSPKYLFRKEGQNVTLSCEQNLNHDAMYWYRQDPGQGLRLIYYSQIVNDFQKGDIAEGYSVSREKKESFPLTVTSAQKNPTAFYLCASSNRREIDTQYFGPGTRLTVL.